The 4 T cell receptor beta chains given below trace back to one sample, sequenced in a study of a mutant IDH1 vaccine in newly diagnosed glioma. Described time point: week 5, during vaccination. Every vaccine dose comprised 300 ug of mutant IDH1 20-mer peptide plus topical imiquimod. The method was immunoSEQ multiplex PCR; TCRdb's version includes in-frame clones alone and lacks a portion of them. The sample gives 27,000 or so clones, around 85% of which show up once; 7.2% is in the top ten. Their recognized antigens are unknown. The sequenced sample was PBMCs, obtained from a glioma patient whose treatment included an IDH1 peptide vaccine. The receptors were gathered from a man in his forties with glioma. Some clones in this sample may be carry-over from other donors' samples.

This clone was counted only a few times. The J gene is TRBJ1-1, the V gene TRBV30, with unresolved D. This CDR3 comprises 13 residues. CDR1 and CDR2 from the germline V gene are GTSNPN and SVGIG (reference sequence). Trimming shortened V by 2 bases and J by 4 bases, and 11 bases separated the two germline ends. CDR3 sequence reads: CAWSLEVGTEAFF. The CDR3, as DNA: TGTGCCTGGAGTTTAGAGGTGGGCACTGAAGCTTTCTTT.

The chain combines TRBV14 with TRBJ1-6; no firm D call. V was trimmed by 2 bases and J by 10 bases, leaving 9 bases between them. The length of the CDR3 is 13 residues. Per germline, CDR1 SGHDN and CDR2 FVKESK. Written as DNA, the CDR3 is TGTGCCAGCAGCCAAATGCGGGTATCACCCCTCCACTTT. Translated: CASSQMRVSPLHF.

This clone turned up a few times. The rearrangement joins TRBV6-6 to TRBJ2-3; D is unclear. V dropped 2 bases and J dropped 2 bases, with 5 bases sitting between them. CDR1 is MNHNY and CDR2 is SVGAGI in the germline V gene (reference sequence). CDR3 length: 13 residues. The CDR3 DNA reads TGTGCCAGCAGTTACCTGTCCACAGATACGCAGTATTTT. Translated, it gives CASSYLSTDTQYF.

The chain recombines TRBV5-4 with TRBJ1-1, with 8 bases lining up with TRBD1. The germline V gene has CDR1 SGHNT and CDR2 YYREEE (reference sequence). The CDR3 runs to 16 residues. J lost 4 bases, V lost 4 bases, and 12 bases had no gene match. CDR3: CASSPRTGPGFTEAFF. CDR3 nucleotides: TGTGCCAGCAGCCCCCGGACAGGGCCCGGGTTCACTGAAGCTTTCTTT.